The 24 T cell receptor beta chains in this list originate from one sample, sequenced in a study of T cell responses to AZD1222 COVID-19 vaccine. Clones were read by immunoSEQ multiplex PCR, and TCRdb kept only the in-frame ones, dropping some. The profile shows 150,000 to 200,000 clones, around 90% of them singletons. Sequenced here: peripheral blood, sampled 28 days after the second AZD1222 dose. The receptors derive from an adult who received the AZD1222 COVID-19 vaccine.

The gene calls are TRBV6-1 and TRBJ1-2; D ambiguous. Trimming pared 3 bases from V and 4 bases from J, leaving 6 bases between. This CDR3 has 12 amino acids. Looked up from germline, CDR1 is MNHNS and CDR2 is SASEGT. The CDR3 is CASSEETYGYTF. DNA for the CDR3: TGTGCCAGCAGTGAGGAGACCTATGGCTACACCTTC.

The rearrangement joins TRBV15 to TRBJ2-3; D remains unclear. The germline V and J ends were trimmed by 2 bases and 2 bases, with 11 bases remaining between them. Germline-derived CDR1 and CDR2 are LNHNV and YYDKDF (reference sequence). This CDR3 is built from 15 residues. CDR3 nucleotide sequence: TGTGCCACCAGCAGATCAGGATCGGCCACAGATACGCAGTATTTT. Encoded protein: CATSRSGSATDTQYF.

The chain uses TRBV6-5 and TRBJ1-5; 7 bases match TRBD1. The CDR3 loop spans 16 amino acids. Looked up from germline, CDR1 is MNHEY and CDR2 is SVGAGI. V shed 2 bases, J shed 2 bases, and the junction held 6 bases outside the gene matches. DNA for the CDR3: TGTGCCAGCAGTTACAGTGGTACAGGGGGCAATCAGCCCCAGCATTTT. Translation: CASSYSGTGGNQPQHF.

The chain links TRBV19 to TRBJ2-4; no clear D gene. CDR1 and CDR2 from the germline V gene are LNHDA and SQIVND (reference sequence). V was pared by 4 bases and J by 7 bases, with 14 bases between. This CDR3 has 14 residues. The CDR3 DNA follows: TGTGCCAGTAGTAGACGAAACGATCGGAACATTCAGTACTTC. The encoded protein is CASSRRNDRNIQYF.

This chain uses TRBV12-5 with TRBJ2-5, with TRBD2 identical over 12 bases. This CDR3 has 18 residues. The ends lost 2 bases at V and 1 base at J; junction bases unmatched: 8. The V gene's germline CDR1 is LGHNT and CDR2 FRNRAP. The CDR3 here is CASGLPRLAGVFQETQYF. In DNA form, the CDR3 reads TGTGCTAGTGGTTTGCCCCGACTAGCGGGGGTCTTCCAAGAGACCCAGTACTTC.

This clone was detected once. This chain joins TRBV2 and TRBJ1-1; D not resolved. Trimming left V 11 bases short and J 1 base short, with 14 bases between. The CDR3 is made up of 13 amino acids. The germline CDR1 and CDR2 sequences are SNHLY and FYNNEI. Here the CDR3 reads CASQGHPNTEAFF. In nucleotides, the CDR3 is TGTGCCTCCCAAGGTCACCCGAACACTGAAGCTTTCTTT.

V and J are TRBV3-1 (or the pseudogene TRBV3-2) and TRBJ2-2, with 9 positions matching TRBD1. From germline, CDR1 is LGHDT and CDR2 YNNKEL (reference sequence). J gave up 7 bases and V 7 bases, and 16 bases lay outside the gene matches. This CDR3 is 17 amino acids long. CDR3 residues: CASNSFRTGVRNGELFF. DNA of the CDR3: TGTGCCAGCAACTCTTTCAGGACAGGGGTGCGGAACGGGGAGCTGTTTTTT.

The V and J genes are TRBV7-2 and TRBJ2-5; TRBD2 aligns across 8 bases. Germline CDR1 and CDR2: SGHTA and FQGNSA. The CDR3 covers 14 residues. Trimming cost V 3 bases and J 4 bases; bases outside gene matches: 4. Written as DNA, the CDR3 is TGTGCCAGCAGCTTCGGGGGGGCTCGAGAGACCCAGTACTTC. It specifies CASSFGGARETQYF.

The chain couples TRBV6-5 to TRBJ1-2, with D perhaps matching TRBD1 (6 bases). Between the trimmed V and J ends, which lost 7 bases and 5 bases, there was a span of 17 bases. CDR3 length: 14 residues. Germline assignment: CDR1 MNHEY and CDR2 SVGAGI. CDR3 sequence reads: CASNKRTGTYGYTF. CDR3 DNA sequence: TGTGCCAGCAACAAGCGAACAGGGACTTATGGCTACACCTTC.

The chain recombines TRBV10-1 with TRBJ2-3; D gene ambiguous. Germline CDR1 WNHNN, CDR2 SYGVQD (reference sequence). Trimming took 7 bases from V and 5 from J, leaving 13 bases between them. This CDR3 spans 13 amino acids. In DNA, the CDR3 is TGCGCCAGCATCTTTTCGTTGGGAGATACGCAGTATTTT. Translated, it gives CASIFSLGDTQYF.

V and J are TRBV6-5 and TRBJ1-2; a weak D match, TRBD1 (6 bases). Germline-derived CDR1 and CDR2 are MNHEY and SVGAGI. The V end lost 4 bases, the J end lost 1 base, and 16 bases lay between the germline ends. The CDR3 is made up of 16 amino acids. The chain's CDR3 is CASSFLQGNSNYGYTF. CDR3 sequence (DNA): TGTGCCAGCAGTTTTCTACAGGGAAATAGTAACTATGGCTACACCTTC.

This chain connects TRBV7-6 to TRBJ2-3; the D call may be TRBD1 or TRBD2 (5 bases each). This CDR3 has 16 amino acids. Trimming stripped 1 base from V and 3 bases from J, with 14 bases between. Germline CDR1 SGHVS, CDR2 FNYEAQ. The CDR3 sequence is CASSLVVGGGTDTQYF. The CDR3 nucleotides read TGTGCCAGCAGCTTAGTCGTTGGGGGTGGGACAGATACGCAGTATTTT.

The chain is built from TRBV11-2 and TRBJ2-7; D tentatively reads TRBD1 or TRBD2 (5 bases each). V gave up 5 bases and J gave up 3 bases, with 8 bases separating them. The CDR3 covers 12 residues. The germline CDR1 and CDR2 sequences are SGHAT and FQNNGV. The CDR3 here is CASSLGRYEQYF. Here the CDR3 DNA reads TGTGCCAGCAGCCTGGGACGCTACGAGCAGTACTTC.

The genes are TRBV29-1 and TRBJ1-1; D perhaps matches TRBD1 (5 bases). Germline assignment: CDR1 SQVTM and CDR2 ANQGSEA. Trimming pared 6 bases from V and 4 bases from J, leaving 12 bases between. The CDR3 has 12 amino acids. CDR3 sequence: CSVDGQTTEAFF. The CDR3 DNA reads as TGCAGCGTAGATGGACAAACCACTGAAGCTTTCTTT. Full variable domain (outside the CDR3, taken from reference TRBV29-1 and TRBJ1-1): SAVISQKPSRDICQRGTSLTIQCQVDSQVTMMFWYRQQPGQSLTLIATANQGSEATYESGFVIDKFPISRPNLTFSTLTVSNMSPEDSSIYLCSVDGQTTEAFFGQGTRLTVV.

The CDR3 nucleotides read TGTGCCAGTAGTACAGGGGCCCAAGAGACCCAGTACTTC. Translated, it gives CASSTGAQETQYF. The chain has TRBV19 and TRBJ2-5, with D possibly being TRBD1 (6 bases). This CDR3 comprises 13 residues. With 4 bases removed from V and 1 base from J, the gap between germline ends came to 7 bases. In germline, CDR1 is LNHDA, CDR2 SQIVND (reference sequence).

This chain connects TRBV5-4 to TRBJ1-5; a weak D match, TRBD1 (5 bases). The CDR3 totals 14 residues. In germline, CDR1 is SGHNT, CDR2 YYREEE (reference sequence). The V gene lost 2 bases and the J gene lost 10 bases, with 16 bases spanning the gap. Here the CDR3 reads CASSFSPTGQPQHF. CDR3 nucleotides: TGTGCCAGCAGCTTTTCCCCCACAGGTCAACCCCAGCATTTT.

The chain couples TRBV7-9 to TRBJ1-6, with D tentatively TRBD1 (6 bases). V was cut by 0 bases and J by 8 bases, with 11 bases left in between. CDR1 is SEHNR and CDR2 is FQNEAQ in the germline V gene (reference sequence). The CDR3 has 15 amino acids. The CDR3 sequence: CASSLAGQAYSPLHF. The CDR3, as DNA: TGTGCCAGCAGCTTAGCGGGACAAGCTTATTCACCCCTCCACTTT.

This chain joins TRBV5-1 and TRBJ2-1; 8 bases agree with TRBD2. The CDR3 is 15 residues long. Germline lookup yields CDR1 SGHRS and CDR2 YFSETQ. J gave up 6 bases and V 3 bases, and 8 bases lay outside the gene matches. CDR3 sequence (DNA): TGCGCCAGCAGCTCCGCGCCCGGGACTAGCAATGAGCAGTTCTTC. This codes for CASSSAPGTSNEQFF.

This chain uses TRBV4-3 with TRBJ2-7; D unresolved. The germline V and J ends were trimmed by 1 base and 5 bases, with 15 bases remaining between them. There are 15 residues in the CDR3. From germline, CDR1 is LGHNA and CDR2 YSLEER. The CDR3 protein is CASSQGFPRRHEQYF. CDR3 DNA sequence: TGCGCCAGCAGCCAAGGCTTCCCAAGAAGACACGAGCAGTACTTC.

The J gene is TRBJ2-5, the V gene TRBV28; 10 positions match TRBD2. CDR1 MDHEN and CDR2 SYDVKM come from the germline V gene. Trimming at V came to 5 bases and at J to 2 bases, leaving 8 bases not matched to a gene. This CDR3 is 16 amino acids long. DNA for the CDR3: TGTGCCAGCAGTCCTAGCGGGGGAGTTTGGCAAGAGACCCAGTACTTC. Translated: CASSPSGGVWQETQYF.

In its sample, this clone was seen once. The V call is TRBV30, the J call TRBJ2-3, with 8 positions matching TRBD1. Germline V CDR1 and CDR2: GTSNPN, SVGIG (reference sequence). V was clipped by 2 bases and J by 1 base; unmatched bases: 8. The CDR3 consists of 16 residues. The CDR3 DNA reads as TGTGCCTGGAGTACCCGACAGGGGTTTCGCACAGATACGCAGTATTTT. It is translated as CAWSTRQGFRTDTQYF.

The chain carries TRBV3-1 (or the pseudogene TRBV3-2) and TRBJ1-6; 8 nucleotides agree with TRBD1. This CDR3 has 15 residues. The V gene end was trimmed by 1 base and the J gene end by 10 bases; junction bases not matched to a gene: 6. Germline V gene sequence: CDR1 LGHDT, CDR2 YNNKEL (reference sequence). The CDR3 DNA is TGTGCCAGCAGCCAAGTATCAGGGGGCCGGTCACCCCTCCACTTT. It translates to CASSQVSGGRSPLHF.

The gene calls are TRBV5-1 and TRBJ2-5, with D hard to call. From germline, CDR1 is SGHRS and CDR2 YFSETQ. The CDR3 contains 15 residues. The V and J ends lost 0 bases and 4 bases respectively, with 13 bases between them. The DNA for the CDR3 is TGCGCCAGCAGCTTGGGTCTGGGGAACCGAGAGACCCAGTACTTC. Translated: CASSLGLGNRETQYF.

The J gene is TRBJ1-6, the V gene TRBV6-6; weak D call: TRBD1 (5 bases). The V gene lost 4 bases and the J gene lost 7 bases, with 8 bases spanning the gap. Germline V gives CDR1 MNHNY, CDR2 SVGAGI (reference sequence). The CDR3 totals 13 residues. In nucleotides, the CDR3 is TGTGCCAGCAGTTCTAAGGGGAATTCACCCCTCCACTTT. Translated: CASSSKGNSPLHF.